The present TCR beta chain was sequenced within a study of T-cell reconstitution after alpha-beta-depleted transplantation in children. Using unique molecular identifiers, the investigators prepared the TCRbeta library. One entry per CDR3 protein results from TCRdb running MiXCR on the PCR reads. This table holds just under 550,000 distinct CDR3 sequences, around 19% found once. This clonotype showed up just a few times. The CDR3 is 14 amino acids. Germline CDR1 is SEHNR and CDR2 is FQNEAQ (reference sequence). Trimming cost V 5 bases and J 6 bases; bases outside gene matches: 5. This rearrangement joins TRBV7-9 to TRBJ2-1; 9 bases are a match to TRBD2. Here the sequenced sample was PBMCs from the stem cell graft donor, taken from the stem cell graft. This sequence originates from a human donor who donated a stem cell graft to a child with acute lymphoblastic leukemia. CDR3 nucleotides: TGTGCCAGCAGCCCAGCGGGACTAGCCAATGAGCAGTTCTTC. As protein: CASSPAGLANEQFF.